Listed below are T cell receptor beta chains from one sample, sequenced in a study of CD8+ T cells in alopecia areata. Libraries were prepared by immunoSEQ multiplex PCR; TCRdb keeps only in-frame clonotypes and omits some of them. Counted here are around 300,000 clones, approximately 60% occurring once; the ten biggest clones make up around 0.92%. This specimen consisted of CD4+ T cells sorted from blood, obtained around week 53, from a patient treated with tofacitinib. The receptor set was obtained from a human donor with alopecia areata. Each CDR3 is given with its conserved first and last residue. A D gene is named only where the DNA matches it firmly. The size of a clone is reported for some rows only, either as once, few or many, or as a class for expanded clones.

j_call clone_size d_call v_call cdr3_aa cdr3_nt
TRBJ2-5 NA NA TRBV7-2 CASVGQETQYF TGTGCCAGCGTAGGGCAAGAGACCCAGTACTTC
TRBJ2-5 NA TRBD1 TRBV30 CAWRTGGARQETQYF TGTGCCTGGAGGACAGGGGGAGCACGCCAAGAGACCCAGTACTTC
TRBJ1-1 few NA TRBV29-1 CSVEAQVNTEAFF TGCAGCGTTGAAGCACAAGTGAACACTGAAGCTTTCTTT
TRBJ2-3 NA NA TRBV5-1 CASSALLSTDTQYF TGCGCCAGCAGCGCGTTACTTAGCACAGATACGCAGTATTTT
TRBJ2-1 NA NA TRBV30 CACRQREDYNEQFF TGTGCCTGCCGACAGAGGGAAGACTACAATGAGCAGTTCTTC
TRBJ2-3 NA NA TRBV29-1 CSAELPYTDTQYF TGCAGCGCAGAATTACCCTACACAGATACGCAGTATTTT
TRBJ2-6 few NA TRBV19 CASTSSGANVLTF TGTGCCAGTACCAGCTCTGGGGCCAACGTCCTGACTTTC
TRBJ2-2 NA TRBD1 TRBV29-1 CSGGTGNTGELFF TGCAGCGGCGGGACAGGGAACACCGGGGAGCTGTTTTTT
TRBJ1-1 medium-sized NA TRBV18 CASSGQHSEAFF TGTGCCAGCTCAGGACAGCATTCTGAAGCTTTCTTT
TRBJ1-2 NA NA TRBV5-6 CASSLVYSGYTF TGTGCCAGCAGCTTGGTGTATTCTGGCTACACCTTC
TRBJ1-4 NA TRBD1 TRBV6-6 CASSNRQGTNEKLFF TGTGCCAGCAGTAACCGACAGGGAACTAATGAAAAACTGTTTTTT
TRBJ1-5 NA NA TRBV5-6 CASSRYWGNQPQHF TGTGCCAGCAGCAGATATTGGGGCAATCAGCCCCAGCATTTT
TRBJ1-1 NA NA TRBV30 CAWSRDTEAFF TGTGCCTGGAGTCGAGACACTGAAGCTTTCTTT
TRBJ1-4 few NA TRBV25-1 CASSLEYGEKLFF TGTGCCAGCAGCCTGGAGTATGGTGAAAAACTGTTTTTT
TRBJ2-1 NA TRBD2 TRBV19 CASSIRLAGGHNEQFF TGTGCCAGTAGTATAAGACTAGCGGGGGGTCACAATGAGCAGTTCTTC
TRBJ2-3 NA NA TRBV7-2 CASSLSGLPDTQYF TGTGCCAGCAGTCTCTCGGGACTCCCAGATACGCAGTATTTT
TRBJ1-6 NA NA TRBV7-2 CASSQGAYSPLHF TGTGCCAGCAGCCAGGGAGCGTATTCACCCCTCCACTTT
TRBJ1-4 NA TRBD1 TRBV6-6 CASKLTGGKLFF TGTGCCAGCAAATTAACAGGGGGGAAACTGTTTTTT
TRBJ1-6 NA NA TRBV15 CATSRDRQNSPLHF TGTGCCACCAGCAGAGATCGGCAGAATTCACCCCTCCACTTT
TRBJ2-5 once NA TRBV11-2 CASSPAGRPQETQYF TGTGCCAGCAGTCCAGCGGGCAGACCCCAAGAGACCCAGTACTTC